Each of the 8 T cell receptor beta chains below was sequenced from the same sample in a study of cytomegalovirus exposure and HLA in healthy donors listed by TCRdb under 2017. The library relied on the immunoSEQ multiplex PCR assay. For the multiplex PCR, a mixture combining 60 forward primers for TCR Vbeta segments and 13 reverse primers for TCR Jbeta segments was used. The clones in this table, taken by TCRdb from immuneACCESS, are in-frame only. Not every clone is retained; where verified, under half of the shortfall comes from an unresolved V gene, and the cause of the rest is unknown. This sample comprises under 200,000 clones, 77% of them detected only once. The ten largest clones take up roughly 3% of the sample. What was sequenced was PBMCs. The receptors come from a female donor in good health and CMV-seronegative.

The J gene is TRBJ1-2, the V gene TRBV30, with a tentative D call TRBD1 (6 bases). Germline-derived CDR1 and CDR2 are GTSNPN and SVGIG (reference sequence). CDR3 length equals 14 residues. The germline V and J ends were trimmed by 1 base and 4 bases, with 13 bases remaining between them. The CDR3 DNA reads as TGTGCCTGGAGTGCAACAGGGTTAGGCTATGGCTACACCTTC. Translated: CAWSATGLGYGYTF.

This chain connects TRBV30 to TRBJ1-1, with TRBD1 matching over 9 bases. J was trimmed by 6 bases and V by 2 bases; bases with no gene match: 7. The germline CDR1 and CDR2 sequences are GTSNPN and SVGIG (reference sequence). This CDR3 contains 14 residues. Here the CDR3 reads CAWSLGTGLAEAFF. CDR3 in DNA: TGTGCCTGGAGTCTCGGGACAGGGTTGGCTGAAGCTTTCTTT.

The J gene is TRBJ1-4, the V gene TRBV10-1; 9 bases are a match to TRBD1. The CDR3 has 13 residues. V lost 8 bases to trimming and J lost 6 bases; unmatched junction nucleotides: 4. Germline CDR1 is WNHNN and CDR2 is SYGVQD (reference sequence). The CDR3 is CASPDRGDEKLFF. The CDR3 DNA sequence: TGCGCCAGCCCTGACAGGGGGGATGAAAAACTGTTTTTT.

The chain uses TRBV9 and TRBJ2-5; 9 nucleotides agree with TRBD2. Germline loops: CDR1 SGDLS, CDR2 YYNGEE. CDR3 length equals 17 residues. After removal of 0 bases from V and 2 bases from J, the junction contained 8 bases not matched to a gene. The CDR3 sequence: CASSVGISGGYQETQYF. CDR3 coding DNA: TGTGCCAGCAGCGTAGGGATTAGCGGGGGTTATCAAGAGACCCAGTACTTC.

The chain employs TRBV5-1 and TRBJ2-5; D perhaps matches TRBD2 (5 bases). Trimming stripped 3 bases from V and 2 bases from J, with 11 bases between. This CDR3 has 14 residues. Germline-derived CDR1 and CDR2 are SGHRS and YFSETQ. The CDR3 DNA reads TGCGCCAGCAGCTCCGGACTTTCACAAGAGACCCAGTACTTC. Amino acids: CASSSGLSQETQYF.

The chain employs TRBV7-2 and TRBJ1-6; D might be TRBD1 (6 bases). Germline CDR1 is SGHTA and CDR2 is FQGNSA. CDR3 length: 16 amino acids. Between the trimmed V and J ends, which lost 5 bases and 3 bases, there was a span of 14 bases. The CDR3 DNA is TGTGCCAGCAGCCAAGGTCGAGGGGGCTATAATTCACCCCTCCACTTT. It is translated as CASSQGRGGYNSPLHF.

The chain carries TRBV7-9 and TRBJ2-3; D might be TRBD1 (5 bases). CDR3 size: 17 residues. Germline CDR1 SEHNR, CDR2 FQNEAQ (reference sequence). Trimming took 5 bases from V and 3 from J, leaving 21 bases between them. The CDR3 region is CASSVMGRVDSTDTQYF. The CDR3 bases are TGTGCCAGCAGCGTGATGGGCAGGGTAGACTCAACAGATACGCAGTATTTT.

This clone was seen only once. This chain joins TRBV7-3 and TRBJ1-2; weak D call: TRBD1 (5 bases). The CDR3 is 14 amino acids. The germline gives CDR1 SGHTA, CDR2 FQGTGA. Trimming pared 3 bases from V and 5 bases from J, leaving 13 bases between. For the CDR3, the DNA is TGTGCCAGCAGCTTGCTGACAGAAGCGTATGGCTACACCTTC. Protein product: CASSLLTEAYGYTF.